The clone carrying this T cell receptor (beta chain) was counted only a few times. The sample is drawn from a study of CD8 T cells in Susac syndrome. In germline, CDR1 is SGHNT, CDR2 YENEEA. The V end lost 3 bases, the J end lost 9 bases, and 12 bases lay between the germline ends. This CDR3 contains 13 residues. Reverse transcription of 0.5 to 1 ug RNA was performed with random hexamers. TCRdb re-called the immunoSEQ multiplex PCR reads with MiXCR, one entry per CDR3 protein. The repertoire includes roughly 180,000 distinct CDR3 sequences, around 96% of them detected once, and more than 0.1% sits in the top ten.

The origin of this receptor is a human donor in good health. The J gene is TRBJ2-1, the V gene TRBV11-3, with D perhaps being TRBD1 or TRBD2 (6 bases each). The sequenced sample consisted of CD4+ T cells from PBMCs. For the CDR3, the DNA is TGTGCCAGCAGCTTGGGGGGCCTCGGTGAGCAGTTCTTC. Its translation: CASSLGGLGEQFF.